What follows are 3 T cell receptor beta chains derived from one specimen sequenced in a study of T cells in Graves' hyperthyroidism and ophthalmopathy. TCR beta CDR3 regions were amplified from RNA. The TCR CDR3 was amplified in a first-round RT-PCR using the HTBI primer set. TCRdb recomputed calls from the multiplex PCR reads with MiXCR, one row per CDR3 protein. This sample has hundreds of thousands of distinct CDR3 sequences; under 15% occur once, and the top ten carry about 13%. Specimen: blood. Receptor source: a man aged 18 to 29 with Graves' ophthalmopathy.

This clonotype was found a few times. The chain has TRBV10-3 and TRBJ2-7, with 9 bases fitting TRBD1. The germline V gene encodes CDR1 ENHRY and CDR2 SYGVKD. V trimming: 4 bases; J trimming: 6 bases; junction bases outside the gene matches: 4. The CDR3 has 13 residues. The CDR3 DNA is TGTGCCATCAGTGGGGGACAGGGCGGCGAGCAGTACTTC. Protein sequence: CAISGGQGGEQYF.

Concerning this clonotype itself: At one end, the junction sequence differs from germline, possibly due to a read error. V usage is TRBV7-2 and J usage is TRBJ2-5, with TRBD2 identical over 11 bases. There are 14 residues in the CDR3. Per germline, CDR1 SGHTA and CDR2 FQGNSA. The CDR3 nucleotides read TGTGCCAGCATCTTACTAGCGGGAGAAGAGACCCAGTACTTC. Amino acids: CASILLAGEETQYF.

The chain carries TRBV18 and TRBJ1-2, with D possibly TRBD1 on 5 matching bases. The CDR3 length is 16 residues. The V end was cut by 4 bases, the J end by 3 bases, with 18 bases between. CDR1 KGHSH and CDR2 LQKENI come from the germline V gene. The CDR3 region is CASSLTPEQAYYGYTF. In nucleotides, the CDR3 is TGTGCCAGCTCACTCACCCCAGAACAGGCGTACTATGGCTACACCTTC. Complete variable domain (other parts from reference TRBV18 and TRBJ1-2): NAGVMQNPRHLVRRRGQEARLRCSPMKGHSHVYWYRQLPEEGLKFMVYLQKENIIDESGMPKERFSAEFPKEGPSILRIQQVVRGDSAAYFCASSLTPEQAYYGYTFGSGTRLTVV.